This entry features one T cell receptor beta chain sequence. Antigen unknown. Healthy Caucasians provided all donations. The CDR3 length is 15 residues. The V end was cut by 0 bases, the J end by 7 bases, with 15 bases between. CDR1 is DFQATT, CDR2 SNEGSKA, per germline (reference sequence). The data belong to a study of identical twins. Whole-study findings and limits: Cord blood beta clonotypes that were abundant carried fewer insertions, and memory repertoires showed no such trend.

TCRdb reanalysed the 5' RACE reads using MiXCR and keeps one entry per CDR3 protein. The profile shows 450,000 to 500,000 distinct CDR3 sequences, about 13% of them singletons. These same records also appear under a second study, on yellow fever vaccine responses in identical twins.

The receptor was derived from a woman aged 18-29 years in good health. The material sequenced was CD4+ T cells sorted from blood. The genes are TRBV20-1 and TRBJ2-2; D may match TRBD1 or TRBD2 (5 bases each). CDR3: CSARDWGNPGGELFF. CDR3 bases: TGCAGTGCTAGAGATTGGGGGAATCCGGGCGGGGAGCTGTTTTTT.